The 2 T cell receptor beta chains given below trace back to one sample, sequenced in a study of CD4 T cells in relation to SARS-CoV-2 and coronaviruses. Measured with immunoSEQ multiplex PCR; TCRdb has only the in-frame clones, and not every one. In the table there are around 30,000 clones, around three quarters of which are singletons. These receptors lack a known antigen. The material sequenced was memory CD4+ T cells from PBMCs, cultured in vitro. Receptor source: an adult with COVID-19.

The rearrangement links TRBV6-5 to TRBJ2-2; maybe TRBD2 (6 bases). Looked up from germline, CDR1 is MNHEY and CDR2 is SVGAGI. Trimming pared 5 bases from V and 7 bases from J, leaving 14 bases between. The CDR3 extends over 14 amino acids. The DNA of the CDR3 is TGTGCCAGCAGTCCCGCGGGGAGTATCGGGGAGCTGTTTTTT. Protein: CASSPAGSIGELFF.

The CDR3 loop is CASSHPGRGFTEAFF. In nucleotides, the CDR3 is TGTGCCAGCAGCCACCCCGGGAGAGGGTTCACTGAAGCTTTCTTT. The chain combines TRBV7-2 with TRBJ1-1; D unresolved. V was cut by 5 bases and J by 4 bases, with 17 bases left in between. CDR1 and CDR2 from the germline V gene are SGHTA and FQGNSA. CDR3 length equals 15 residues.